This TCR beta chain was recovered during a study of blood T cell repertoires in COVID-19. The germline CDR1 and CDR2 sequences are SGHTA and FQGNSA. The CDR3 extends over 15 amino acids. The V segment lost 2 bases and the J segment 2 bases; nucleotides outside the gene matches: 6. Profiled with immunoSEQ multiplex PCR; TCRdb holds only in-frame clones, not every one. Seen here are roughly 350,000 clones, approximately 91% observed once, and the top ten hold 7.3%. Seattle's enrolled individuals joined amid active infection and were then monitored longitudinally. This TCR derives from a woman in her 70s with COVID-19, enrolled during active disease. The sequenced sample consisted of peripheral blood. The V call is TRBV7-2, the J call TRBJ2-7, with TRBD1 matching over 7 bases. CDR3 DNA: TGTGCCAGCAGCTTAACCGGGACAGAAGCCTACGAGCAGTACTTC. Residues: CASSLTGTEAYEQYF. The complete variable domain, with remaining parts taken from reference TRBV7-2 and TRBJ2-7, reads GAGVSQSPSNKVTEKGKDVELRCDPISGHTALYWYRQSLGQGLEFLIYFQGNSAPDKSGLPSDRFSAERTGGSVSTLTIQRTQQEDSAVYLCASSLTGTEAYEQYFGPGTRLTVT.